This is a list of T cell receptor beta chains from one sample in a study of blood T cell repertoires in COVID-19. Libraries were prepared by immunoSEQ multiplex PCR; TCRdb keeps only in-frame clonotypes and omits some of them. The sample holds about 210,000 clones; about 90% are singletons and the top ten take roughly 1.2%. Specimen: peripheral blood. Receptors originate from a man aged 25-45 years with acute or convalescent COVID-19. CDR3s include the opening cysteine and the closing phenylalanine or tryptophan. A D gene is named only where the DNA matches it firmly. Some rows mark clone size as missing; the rest say once, few, many or name a class of expanded clone.

v_gene,abundance,d_gene,j_gene,CDR3aa,CDR3nt
TRBV13,.,.,TRBJ1-6,CASSTRRQASYNSPLHF,TGTGCCAGCAGCACCCGGAGGCAGGCCTCCTATAATTCACCCCTCCACTTT
TRBV5-5,.,TRBD2,TRBJ2-7,CASSFLYGGSFNEQYF,TGTGCCAGCAGCTTTCTGTATGGCGGGAGTTTCAACGAGCAGTACTTC
TRBV5-4,once,.,TRBJ2-4,CASSLVMGPRLAKNIQYF,TGTGCCAGCAGCTTGGTGATGGGCCCACGGTTGGCCAAAAACATTCAGTACTTC
TRBV7-3,.,TRBD2,TRBJ2-1,CASSLRGLAVNEQFF,TGTGCCAGCAGCTTAAGGGGACTAGCGGTCAATGAGCAGTTCTTC
TRBV29-1,.,.,TRBJ2-2,CSVADFSGYRGTGELFF,TGCAGCGTTGCCGATTTTAGCGGCTATAGGGGAACCGGGGAGCTGTTTTTT
TRBV4-1,.,.,TRBJ2-3,CASSQSSGGTDTQYF,TGCGCCAGCAGCCAGTCCAGCGGCGGTACAGATACGCAGTATTTT
TRBV5-1,.,TRBD2,TRBJ2-2,CASSLLAGANTGELFF,TGCGCCAGCAGCTTGCTAGCGGGCGCGAACACCGGGGAGCTGTTTTTT
TRBV7-9,few,TRBD1,TRBJ1-2,CASSLSMSGGNYGYTF,TGTGCCAGCAGCTTAAGTATGTCAGGGGGAAACTATGGCTACACCTTC
TRBV11-2,.,.,TRBJ1-6,CASSEEGYSGQLYF,TGTGCCAGCAGCGAAGAGGGATACTCGGGACAACTCTACTTT
TRBV12-3/TRBV12-4,.,.,TRBJ2-5,CASSLHFEAQYF,TGTGCCAGCAGTTTGCATTTTGAGGCCCAGTACTTC
TRBV2,few,.,TRBJ1-5,CASDGGRGQPQHF,TGTGCCAGCGATGGAGGGCGGGGTCAGCCCCAGCATTTT
TRBV27,.,.,TRBJ1-3,CASSRAGGAGFGNTIYF,TGTGCCAGCAGTCGAGCGGGGGGTGCCGGTTTTGGAAACACCATATATTTT
TRBV3-1/TRBV3-2,.,.,TRBJ1-4,CASSRRATNEKLFF,TGTGCCAGCAGCCGGAGGGCAACTAATGAAAAACTGTTTTTT
TRBV4-1,.,.,TRBJ2-1,CASSQVYDPTPLYNEQFF,TGCGCCAGCAGCCAAGTCTACGATCCCACCCCCCTGTACAATGAGCAGTTCTTC
TRBV5-1,.,TRBD1,TRBJ2-7,CASSLAATGAEQYF,TGCGCCAGCAGCTTGGCGGCGACAGGGGCCGAGCAGTACTTC
TRBV27,.,.,TRBJ2-4,CASSLTEENIQYF,TGTGCCAGCAGTTTAACAGAAGAAAACATTCAGTACTTC
TRBV9,.,.,TRBJ1-3,CASSVEGAGNTIYF,TGTGCCAGCAGCGTAGAGGGGGCTGGAAACACCATATATTTT
TRBV2,.,TRBD2,TRBJ2-5,CASRYRTSGRKETQYF,TGTGCCAGCAGGTACCGGACTAGCGGGAGGAAAGAGACCCAGTACTTC
TRBV27,.,TRBD1,TRBJ2-7,CASSGTGPYEQYF,TGTGCCAGCAGCGGGACAGGTCCCTACGAGCAGTACTTC
TRBV28,.,TRBD2,TRBJ2-2,CASSTPSGRAFGELFF,TGTGCCAGCAGTACCCCTAGCGGGAGGGCCTTCGGGGAGCTGTTTTTT
TRBV5-4,.,TRBD2,TRBJ2-5,CASSEAGGRETQYF,TGTGCCAGCAGCGAAGCGGGGGGTAGAGAGACCCAGTACTTC
TRBV19,.,.,TRBJ2-7,CASRSADRYEQYF,TGTGCCAGCCGCAGCGCTGATAGGTACGAGCAGTACTTC
TRBV9,.,.,TRBJ2-7,CASSVEASAKVGEQYF,TGTGCCAGCAGCGTAGAGGCTAGCGCGAAGGTAGGCGAGCAGTACTTC
TRBV6-5,once,TRBD1,TRBJ1-2,CASERGLLEGYTF,TGTGCCAGCGAAAGGGGGCTTTTAGAGGGCTACACCTTC
TRBV18,.,TRBD2,TRBJ2-7,CASSPTSGYVEQYF,TGTGCCAGCTCACCGACTAGCGGATACGTCGAGCAGTACTTC
TRBV5-1,.,.,TRBJ2-4,CASSLSSGAKNIQYF,TGCGCCAGCAGCTTGTCTTCCGGGGCCAAAAACATTCAGTACTTC
TRBV14,.,TRBD1,TRBJ1-3,CASSQWDRSSGNTIYF,TGTGCCAGCAGCCAATGGGACAGATCCTCTGGAAACACCATATATTTT
TRBV7-8,once,TRBD2,TRBJ2-1,CASSLTGTRAYNEQFF,TGTGCCAGCAGCTTGACCGGGACTAGGGCCTACAATGAGCAGTTCTTC
TRBV3-1/TRBV3-2,.,.,TRBJ2-7,CASSRAHYEQYF,TGTGCCAGCAGCCGGGCTCACTACGAGCAGTACTTC
TRBV5-1,.,TRBD1,TRBJ2-2,CASQQGANTGELFF,TGCGCCAGCCAACAGGGGGCGAACACCGGGGAGCTGTTTTTT
TRBV28,once,.,TRBJ1-5,CASRTGGSSNQPQHF,TGTGCCAGCAGGACGGGGGGGTCTAGCAATCAGCCCCAGCATTTT